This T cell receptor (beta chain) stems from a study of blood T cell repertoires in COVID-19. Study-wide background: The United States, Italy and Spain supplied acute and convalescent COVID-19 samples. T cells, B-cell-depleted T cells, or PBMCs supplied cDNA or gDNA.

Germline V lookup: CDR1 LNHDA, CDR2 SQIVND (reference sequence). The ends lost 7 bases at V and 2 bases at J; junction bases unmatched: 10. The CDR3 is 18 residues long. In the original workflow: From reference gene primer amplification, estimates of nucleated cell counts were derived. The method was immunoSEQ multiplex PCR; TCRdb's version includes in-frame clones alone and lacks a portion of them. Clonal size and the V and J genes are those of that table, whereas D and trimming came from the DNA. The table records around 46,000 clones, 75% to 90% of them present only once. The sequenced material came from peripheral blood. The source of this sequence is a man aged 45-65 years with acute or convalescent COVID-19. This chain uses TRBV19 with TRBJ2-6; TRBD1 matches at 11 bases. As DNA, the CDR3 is TGTGCCAGTACCGGACTGGGACAGGGGGTTCCTGGGGCCAACGTCCTGACTTTC. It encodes CASTGLGQGVPGANVLTF.